One sample yielded the 3 T cell receptor beta chains listed below, sequenced in a study of blood T cell repertoires in COVID-19. Method: immunoSEQ multiplex PCR; TCRdb's copy keeps in-frame clones and lacks some. The sample lists 200,000 to 250,000 clones, roughly 86% occurring once. Sequences were obtained from peripheral blood. These receptors all come from a woman aged 45-59 years with COVID-19, enrolled during active disease.

This rearrangement joins TRBV21-1 to TRBJ2-7; no DNA check was done on the table's D call, TRBD1. TRBV21-1 is annotated as a pseudogene. The CDR3 has 17 residues. The CDR3 nucleotides read TGTGCCAGCAGCAAAGGAGGGGGCGTTTTGAAGAAATACGAGCAGTACTTC. Translating gives CASSKGGGVLKKYEQYF.

This chain links TRBV18 with TRBJ2-1, with TRBD1 matching over 8 bases. With V trimmed by 2 bases and J by 6 bases, 6 bases remained unmatched. The CDR3 extends over 15 amino acids. The germline V gene encodes CDR1 KGHSH and CDR2 LQKENI. The CDR3 DNA is TGTGCCAGCTCACCAGACAGGGGAACTCGCAATGAGCAGTTCTTC. Translation gives CASSPDRGTRNEQFF.

V usage is TRBV7-8 and J usage is TRBJ1-1; a weak D match, TRBD1 (6 bases). V was clipped by 6 bases and J by 7 bases, with 12 bases between them. The length of the CDR3 is 12 residues. Germline CDR1 reads SGHVS; CDR2 reads FQNEAQ. DNA for the CDR3: TGTGCCAGCAGGAACAGGGTAGGTGAAGCTTTCTTT. It codes for CASRNRVGEAFF.